This note documents a single T cell receptor (beta chain) sequence. Antigen specificity is unknown. The entry originates in a study of type 1 regulatory T cells. Study information: T-allo10 is a Tr1-enriched, alloantigen-specific CD4 T cell product made in vitro. Study observations and caveats: Tr1 cells had a more restricted TCR repertoire than non-Tr1 cells.

Germline CDR1 is SQVTM and CDR2 is ANQGSEA. The length of the CDR3 is 17 residues. V shed 6 bases and J 0 bases; nucleotides not matched to a gene: 12. TCRdb passed the reads through MiXCR, listing each CDR3 protein once. Among more than 60,000 distinct CDR3 sequences, about 50% were seen once, and the ten largest hold less than 2.5%. Material for sequencing was cultured non-Tr1 T cells, either the whole culture or a sorted T cell fraction (not recorded which). This rearrangement joins TRBV29-1 to TRBJ2-3; 10 nucleotides align to TRBD1. This receptor was obtained from a human donor in good health. The CDR3 sequence is CSVLGQGLPASTDTQYF. As DNA, the CDR3 is TGCAGCGTCCTGGGACAGGGGCTCCCCGCTAGCACAGATACGCAGTATTTT.